This record concerns one TCR beta chain sequence. This clonotype has at least ten counts. This clone's antigen is unknown. It has no much larger one-base neighbor in the sample; base qualities were not kept. These data are taken from a study of blood T cells in healthy people across ages (dated by TCRdb to between 2015 and 2016). Notes on the research overall: In model experiments, template switching captured roughly one uniquely barcoded TCR beta cDNA molecule for every two T cells. The study measured age-related changes in TCR beta repertoire diversity using deep sequencing normalized with unique cDNA molecular identifiers. Donors were grouped into four age groups: young (average roughly 17 years), middle-aged (roughly 37), aged (approximately 58) and long-lived (over 80). To avoid experimental bias, donors of different ages were randomly spread across the sequencing lanes. Using the same blood draw, the study looked at two additional independent replicas of 1 million unique cDNA reads for two donors, one aged 18 to 30 and the other aged 80 or older. The full study reports these points: Because donor CMV infection status was unknown, age-related changes in expanded clonotypes were potentially confounded. Estimates of total diversity from one million sequenced T cells were regarded as lower bounds and underestimates. The long-lived group showed more naive CD4+ T cells, fewer expanded clones and increased TCR diversity than the aged group, suggesting age selection. As age increased, observed TCR beta diversity per million T cells dropped in a roughly linear way, and a significant reduction was already evident by age 40. Since profiling was done on bulk unsorted PBMCs, naive and antigen-experienced compartments could not be conclusively compared. A strong correlation was found between observed TCR beta diversity and the percentage of naive T cells measured by flow cytometry.

CDR1 and CDR2 are drawn from the germline V gene: LGHNA, YSLEER. The CDR3 goes from the cysteine to the phenylalanine over 18 residues. Only CDR3 DNA is held: 54 bases, read in frame from base 1. Compared with germline, V lacks 4 bases and J lacks 0 bases; bases without a gene match: 6. Libraries came from 5' RACE. Sequencer: Illumina HiSeq 2500. A second PCR of about 6 to 12 cycles was performed with a sample-barcoded 5' primer and a J-beta primer mix. A template-switch 5' adaptor carrying 12 random nucleotides introduced a unique molecular identifier onto each TCR beta cDNA molecule. Each sample yielded at least 3 million CDR3-containing paired-end reads. All of the RNA was converted into first-strand cDNA using the Mint cDNA synthesis kit, with a TRBC-specific oligonucleotide serving as the primer. Following uracil-DNA glycosylase treatment, a first 18-cycle PCR with universal primers M1SS and BC2_uni_R was performed on all cDNA. Under the source paper's analysis protocol: For normalization, 1 million high-quality reads were randomly selected from each sample, with every read carrying a distinct molecular identifier. Instead of being binned into consensus sequences, reads that shared molecular identifiers were thrown out. MiTCR, run with a Q25 quality threshold and the strictest error-elimination algorithm, handled CDR3 identification, clonotype clustering and error correction. Lower-bound total TCR beta diversity was estimated with a nonparametric unseen species model using Euler transformation. The public reads were quality trimmed at Q25 with fastp and then assembled into clones with MiXCR by TCRdb, keeping productive beta chains. Every CDR3 protein is listed once, alongside the most common genes and DNA of its rows. What appears here as the V and J calls and clone size reflects TCRdb's work, not the paper's. For this sample there are 700,000 or so distinct CDR3 sequences; about 43% appear just once. The ten largest clonotypes hold around 30% of the sample.

The 35 to 40 donors, aged roughly 6 to 95 years, were systemically healthy Caucasian individuals from Russia. Ten milliliters of peripheral blood were drawn from each donor into EDTA-treated Vacutainer tubes. Ficoll-Paque density-gradient centrifugation was used to isolate PBMCs, with at least 6.5 million per sample. Trizol reagent was used to extract total RNA from PBMCs, with at least 5.5 micrograms per sample. For every donor, flow cytometry on a PBMC aliquot measured the percentage of naive CD45RAhigh/CD27high T cells. Sequenced material: blood. This chain is built from TRBV4-3 and TRBJ2-6; TRBD1 fits 10 bases in the junction. The TCR originated in an older man in good health. CDR3 loop: CASSLDRGLGSGANVLTF. The nucleotides read TGCGCCAGCAGCCTTGACAGGGGGCTTGGCTCTGGGGCCAACGTCCTGACTTTC.